This TCR beta chain was captured by sequencing in a study of blood T cell repertoires in COVID-19. TCRdb's copy holds only in-frame clones and misses some; the assay was immunoSEQ multiplex PCR. The sample contains approximately 350,000 clones, over 80% of which appear only once. The sample was PBMCs or T cells enriched from blood (not recorded which). The clonotype originates from a woman between 45 and 65 years old who had recovered from COVID-19.

CDR3 DNA sequence: TGCGCCAGCAGCTTGGGGGGACAGGAGAAGTCGGATACGCAGTATTTT. Residues: CASSLGGQEKSDTQYF. The chain couples TRBV5-1 to TRBJ2-3; 8 positions match TRBD1. The germline gives CDR1 SGHRS, CDR2 YFSETQ. V lost 0 bases, J lost 6 bases, and 9 bases stayed unmatched. The CDR3 consists of 16 residues.